Listed below are T cell receptor beta chains from one sample, sequenced in a study of CD8 T cells in ankylosing spondylitis. TCRdb ran MiXCR on the 5' RACE reads and lists one entry per CDR3 protein. The data show some 140,000 distinct CDR3 sequences, 10% to 12% seen once. What was sequenced was blood, either unsorted or a sorted T cell fraction (not recorded which). The receptors were gathered from a female donor with ankylosing spondylitis or in good health (not recorded which). CDR3s include the opening cysteine and the closing phenylalanine or tryptophan. The order of the fields is clone size, J gene, V gene, CDR3 length, D gene, CDR3 protein, CDR3 DNA. The D gene is left open where the match is weak. A clone size is listed for some rows: how often the clone was seen (once, few, many), or a class if it is expanded.

- | TRBJ2-1 | TRBV12-3/TRBV12-4 | 17 | - | CASSSLGRGAPYNEQFF | TGTGCCAGCAGTTCCCTAGGTCGCGGAGCCCCCTACAATGAGCAGTTCTTC
many | TRBJ2-5 | TRBV6-5 | 14 | - | CASSYFGFRETQYF | TGTGCCAGCAGTTACTTCGGCTTTAGAGAGACCCAGTACTTC
- | TRBJ1-1 | TRBV20-1 | 14 | - | CSAPSRVTNTEAFF | TGCAGTGCTCCATCCAGGGTGACGAACACTGAAGCTTTCTTT
- | TRBJ2-5 | TRBV27 | 16 | - | CASSGAMGVGGETQYF | TGTGCCAGCAGTGGAGCAATGGGGGTTGGAGGAGAGACCCAGTACTTC
many | TRBJ2-2 | TRBV6-2/TRBV6-3 | 14 | - | CASRRQLNTGELFF | TGTGCCAGCAGGCGGCAACTGAACACCGGGGAGCTGTTTTTT
- | TRBJ1-2 | TRBV12-3/TRBV12-4 | 20 | TRBD1 | CASSLNLIGDRGLGLYGYTF | TGTGCCAGCAGTTTAAACCTAATCGGGGACAGGGGGCTCGGGTTATATGGCTACACCTTC
many | TRBJ2-1 | TRBV7-9 | 14 | - | CASSLGQVDNEQFF | TGTGCCAGCAGCTTAGGGCAGGTGGACAATGAGCAGTTCTTC
many | TRBJ2-3 | TRBV7-8 | 13 | - | CASSLVAQDTQYF | TGTGCCAGCAGCTTAGTCGCCCAAGATACGCAGTATTTT
once | TRBJ1-1 | TRBV2 | 15 | TRBD1 | CASNIQGARNTEASF | TGTGCCAGCAATATACAGGGGGCGAGGAACACTGAAGCTTCCTTT
once | TRBJ2-2 | TRBV3-1 | 16 | - | CASSLDLVTPTGELFF | TGTGCCAGCAGCCTAGATTTGGTTACCCCGACCGGGGAGCTGTTTTTT
many | TRBJ2-3 | TRBV20-1 | 12 | TRBD2 | CSARLAEYTQYF | TGCAGTGCTCGACTAGCGGAGTATACGCAGTATTTT
many | TRBJ1-2 | TRBV5-1 | 13 | - | CASSSQASDGYTF | TGCGCCAGCAGCTCTCAGGCGTCTGATGGCTACACCTTC
many | TRBJ2-7 | TRBV12-3/TRBV12-4 | 13 | - | CASSYSGPYEQYF | TGTGCCAGCAGTTATTCGGGACCCTACGAGCAGTACTTC
many | TRBJ1-3 | TRBV15 | 15 | - | CATSRDRDAGNTIYF | TGTGCCACCAGCAGAGACCGGGATGCTGGAAACACCATATATTTT
- | TRBJ2-7 | TRBV27 | 13 | - | CASRPGTDNEQYF | TGTGCCAGCAGGCCTGGGACGGACAACGAGCAGTACTTC
many | TRBJ2-2 | TRBV4-1 | 15 | - | CASSQGGIGTRELFF | TGCGCCAGCAGCCAGGGAGGAATAGGGACCCGGGAGCTGTTTTTT
many | TRBJ1-5 | TRBV20-1 | 13 | TRBD1 | CGTGTGRNQPQHF | TGCGGGACTGGGACAGGGCGGAATCAGCCCCAGCATTTT
- | TRBJ2-3 | TRBV5-5 | 16 | - | CASSLIQGVGTDTQYF | TGTGCCAGCAGCTTGATACAGGGTGTTGGCACAGATACGCAGTATTTT
many | TRBJ2-7 | TRBV3-1 | 16 | TRBD1 | CASSQNEQGGGDEQYF | TGTGCCAGCAGCCAAAACGAACAGGGGGGTGGGGACGAGCAGTACTTC